Described below is a single TCR beta chain sequence and its context. Its antigen is unknown. This entry belongs to a study of T cell repertoires in cytomegalovirus infection. MiXCR, run by TCRdb on the reads, gives a single entry per CDR3 protein. The data hold around 570,000 distinct CDR3 sequences, with 35% to 50% observed a single time. The receptor comes from a human donor in good health (CMV status not recorded). Some clones in this sample may be carry-over from other donors' samples. The sample was cultured PBMCs, taken from culture after CMV antigen stimulation.

In nucleotides, the CDR3 is TGTGCCAGCAGCTTAAACGCTGACTACTACGGCACAGATACGCAGTATTTT. Residues: CASSLNADYYGTDTQYF. The chain uses TRBV7-2 and TRBJ2-3; TRBD2 is a possible D gene (5 bases). The length of the CDR3 is 17 residues. Trimming left V 2 bases short and J 1 base short, with 16 bases between. Germline-derived CDR1 and CDR2 are SGHTA and FQGNSA.